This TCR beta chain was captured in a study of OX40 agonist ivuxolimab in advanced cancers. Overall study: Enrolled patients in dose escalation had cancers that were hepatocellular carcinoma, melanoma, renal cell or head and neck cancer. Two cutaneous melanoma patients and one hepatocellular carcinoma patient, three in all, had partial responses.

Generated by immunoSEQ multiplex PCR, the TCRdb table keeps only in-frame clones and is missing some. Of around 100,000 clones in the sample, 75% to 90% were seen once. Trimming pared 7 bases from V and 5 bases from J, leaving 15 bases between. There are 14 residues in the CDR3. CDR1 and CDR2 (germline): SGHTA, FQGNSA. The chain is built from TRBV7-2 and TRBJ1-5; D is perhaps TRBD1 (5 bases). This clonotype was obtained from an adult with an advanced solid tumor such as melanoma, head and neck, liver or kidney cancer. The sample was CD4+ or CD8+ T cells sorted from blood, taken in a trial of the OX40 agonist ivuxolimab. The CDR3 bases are TGTGCCAGCACCGGGGCCGGGGGTTATCAGCCCCAGCATTTT. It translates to CASTGAGGYQPQHF.